The clone carrying this TCR beta chain was seen only a few times. No antigen is known for it. Arm-PCR of CDR3 regions and iRepertoire HTBI primers were used to build TCR beta libraries. TCRdb itself ran the multiplex PCR reads through MiXCR, one entry per CDR3 protein. Of 400,000 to 500,000 distinct CDR3 sequences in the sample, approximately 23% were seen once. Described time point: persistent/refractory GD, antithyroid drugs over 5 years with positive TRAb. Following extraction of RNA from PBMCs, that RNA was used to make the TCR library. Staff took approximately 10 milliliters of peripheral blood and put it into EDTA tubes. These data originate in a study of regulatory T cells in long-lasting Graves disease. Study information: Over 5 years of antithyroid drugs plus positive TSH receptor antibodies defined persistent Graves' disease.

Findings and limits, study-wide: Blood alone, not thyroid tissue, was studied. New patients shared 966 public clonotypes, fewer than the roughly 3,000 shared by persistent patients.

This clonotype originated in a female donor with Graves disease. The sequences come from peripheral blood mononuclear cells (PBMCs), collected when the disease was refractory, from a patient treated with antithyroid drugs.

The chain's CDR3 is CSALPSGRGSEQYF. The CDR3 DNA reads TGCAGTGCTCTTCCGAGCGGGAGGGGTAGCGAGCAGTACTTC. The rearrangement uses TRBV20-1 and TRBJ2-7; TRBD2 matches at 10 bases. CDR3 length equals 14 residues. Germline CDR1 DFQATT, CDR2 SNEGSKA (reference sequence). The V gene end was trimmed by 5 bases and the J gene end by 6 bases; junction bases not matched to a gene: 10.